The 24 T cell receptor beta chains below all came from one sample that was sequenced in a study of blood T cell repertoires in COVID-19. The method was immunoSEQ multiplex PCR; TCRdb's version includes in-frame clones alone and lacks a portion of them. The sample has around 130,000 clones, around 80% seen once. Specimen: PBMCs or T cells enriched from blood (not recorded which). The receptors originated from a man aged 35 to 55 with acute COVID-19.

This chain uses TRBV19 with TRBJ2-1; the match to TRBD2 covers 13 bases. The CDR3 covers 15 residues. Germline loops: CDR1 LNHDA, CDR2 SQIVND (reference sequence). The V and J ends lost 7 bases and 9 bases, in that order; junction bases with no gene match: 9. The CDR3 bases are TGTGCCAGTATTTCGGGACTAGCGGGATCTGGTGAGCAGTTCTTC. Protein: CASISGLAGSGEQFF.

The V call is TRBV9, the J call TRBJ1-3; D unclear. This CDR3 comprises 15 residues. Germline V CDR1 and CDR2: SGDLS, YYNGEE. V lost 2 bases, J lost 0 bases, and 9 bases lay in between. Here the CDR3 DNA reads TGTGCCAGCAGCGTGGGAGGGAGCTCTGGAAACACCATATATTTT. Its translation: CASSVGGSSGNTIYF.

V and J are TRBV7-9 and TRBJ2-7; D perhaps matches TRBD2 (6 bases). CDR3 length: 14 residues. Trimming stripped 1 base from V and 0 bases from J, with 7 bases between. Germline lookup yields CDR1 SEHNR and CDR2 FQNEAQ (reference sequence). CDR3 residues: CASSLVADSYEQYF. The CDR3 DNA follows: TGTGCCAGCAGCTTAGTAGCGGACTCCTACGAGCAGTACTTC.

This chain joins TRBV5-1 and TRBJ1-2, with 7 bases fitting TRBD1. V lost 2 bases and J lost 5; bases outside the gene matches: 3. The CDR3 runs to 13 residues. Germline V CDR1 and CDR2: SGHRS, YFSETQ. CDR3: CASSFGTVYGYTF. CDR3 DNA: TGCGCCAGCAGCTTCGGGACAGTGTATGGCTACACCTTC.

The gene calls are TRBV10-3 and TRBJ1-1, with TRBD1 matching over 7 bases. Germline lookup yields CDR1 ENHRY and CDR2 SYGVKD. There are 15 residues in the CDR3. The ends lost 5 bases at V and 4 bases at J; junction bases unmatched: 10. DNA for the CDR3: TGTGCCATCAGTCATAAACAGGGGTCGGGCACTGAAGCTTTCTTT. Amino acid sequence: CAISHKQGSGTEAFF.

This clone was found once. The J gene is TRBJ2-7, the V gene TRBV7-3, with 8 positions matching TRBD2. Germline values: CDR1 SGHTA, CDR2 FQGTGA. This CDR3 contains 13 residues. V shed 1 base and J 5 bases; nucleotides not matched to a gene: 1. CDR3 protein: CASSLSGGNEQYF. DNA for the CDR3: TGTGCCAGCAGCTTAAGCGGGGGGAACGAGCAGTACTTC.

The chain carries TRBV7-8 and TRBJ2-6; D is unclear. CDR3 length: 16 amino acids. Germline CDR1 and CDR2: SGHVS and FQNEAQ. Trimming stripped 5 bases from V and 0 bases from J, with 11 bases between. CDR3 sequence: CASSTRGSSGANVLTF. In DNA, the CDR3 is TGTGCCAGCAGCACCCGAGGATCCTCTGGGGCCAACGTCCTGACTTTC. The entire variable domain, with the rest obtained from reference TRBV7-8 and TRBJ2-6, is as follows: GAGVSQSPRYKVAKRGQDVALRCDPISGHVSLFWYQQALGQGPEFLTYFQNEAQLDKSGLPSDRFFAERPEGSVSTLKIQRTQQEDSAVYLCASSTRGSSGANVLTFGAGSRLTVL.

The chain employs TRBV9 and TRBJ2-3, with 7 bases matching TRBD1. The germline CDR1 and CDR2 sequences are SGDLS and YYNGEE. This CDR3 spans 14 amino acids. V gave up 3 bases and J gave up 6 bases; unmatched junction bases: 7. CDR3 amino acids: CASSAGQRGDTQYF. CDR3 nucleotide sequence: TGTGCCAGCAGCGCGGGACAGCGTGGGGATACGCAGTATTTT.

CDR3 region: CASTDYSSYEQYF. Written as DNA, the CDR3 is TGTGCCAGCACCGACTACTCCTCCTACGAGCAGTACTTC. V gene TRBV28 combines with J gene TRBJ2-7; D is possibly TRBD2 (5 bases). This CDR3 spans 13 amino acids. The V end lost 7 bases, the J end lost 0 bases, and 10 bases lay between the germline ends. Germline values: CDR1 MDHEN, CDR2 SYDVKM.

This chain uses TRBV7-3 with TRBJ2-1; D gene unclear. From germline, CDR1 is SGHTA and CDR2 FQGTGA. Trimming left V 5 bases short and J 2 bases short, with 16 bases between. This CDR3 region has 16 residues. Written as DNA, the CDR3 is TGTGCCAGCAGCCCCTACGCCCATGCCGCCTACAATGAGCAGTTCTTC. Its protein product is CASSPYAHAAYNEQFF.

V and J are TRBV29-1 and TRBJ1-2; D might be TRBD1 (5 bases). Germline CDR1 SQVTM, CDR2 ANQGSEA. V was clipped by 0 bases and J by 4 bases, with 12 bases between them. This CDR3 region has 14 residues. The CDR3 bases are TGCAGCGTTGAAGATTTAGGGGAGGGCTATGGCTACACCTTC. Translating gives CSVEDLGEGYGYTF.

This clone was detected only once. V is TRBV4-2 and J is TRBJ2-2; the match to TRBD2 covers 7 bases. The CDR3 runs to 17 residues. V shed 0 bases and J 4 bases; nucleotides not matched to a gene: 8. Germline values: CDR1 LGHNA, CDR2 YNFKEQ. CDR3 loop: CASSQDSRTRSTGELFF. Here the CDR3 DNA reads TGTGCCAGCAGCCAAGATTCGCGGACTAGGAGCACCGGGGAGCTGTTTTTT.

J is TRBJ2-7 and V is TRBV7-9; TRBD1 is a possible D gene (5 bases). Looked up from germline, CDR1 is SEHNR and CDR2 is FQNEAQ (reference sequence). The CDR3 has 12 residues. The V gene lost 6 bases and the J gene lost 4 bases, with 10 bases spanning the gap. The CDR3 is CASSSQGYEQYF. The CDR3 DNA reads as TGTGCCAGCAGTTCTCAGGGATACGAGCAGTACTTC.

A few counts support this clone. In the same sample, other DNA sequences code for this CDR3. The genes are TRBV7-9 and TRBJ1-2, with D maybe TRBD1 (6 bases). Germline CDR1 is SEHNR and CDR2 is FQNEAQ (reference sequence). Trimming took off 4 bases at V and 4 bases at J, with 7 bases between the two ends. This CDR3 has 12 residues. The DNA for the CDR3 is TGTGCCAGCAGCTCGGACAGCTATGGCTACACCTTC. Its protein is CASSSDSYGYTF.

The CDR3 here is CASSERGGLRETQYF. The CDR3 bases are TGTGCCAGCAGCGAACGGGGGGGCCTCCGAGAGACCCAGTACTTC. The chain recombines TRBV7-3 with TRBJ2-5; 8 positions match TRBD2. Trimming at V came to 5 bases and at J to 4 bases, leaving 9 bases not matched to a gene. The CDR3 has 15 residues. Germline V gene lookup returns CDR1 SGHTA and CDR2 FQGTGA.

The CDR3 region has the DNA TGTGCCAGCAGCTTTCCCGGACTAGCGGGGAGCCTACAGTACTTC. It yields the protein CASSFPGLAGSLQYF. The rearrangement uses TRBV7-8 and TRBJ2-7; 12 nucleotides align to TRBD2. J was trimmed by 10 bases and V by 3 bases; bases with no gene match: 10. The CDR3 is 15 amino acids. In germline, CDR1 is SGHVS, CDR2 FQNEAQ.

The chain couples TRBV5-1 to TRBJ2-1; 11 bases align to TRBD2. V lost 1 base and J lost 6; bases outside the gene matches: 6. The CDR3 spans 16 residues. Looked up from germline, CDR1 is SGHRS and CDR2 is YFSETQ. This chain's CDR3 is CASSLTTSGKGNEQFF. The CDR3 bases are TGCGCCAGCAGCTTGACGACTAGCGGGAAGGGCAATGAGCAGTTCTTC.

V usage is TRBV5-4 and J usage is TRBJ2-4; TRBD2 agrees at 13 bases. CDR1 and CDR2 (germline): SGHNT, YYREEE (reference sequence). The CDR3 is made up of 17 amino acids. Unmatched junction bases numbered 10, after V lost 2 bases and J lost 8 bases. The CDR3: CASSFGLAGAQGDIQYF. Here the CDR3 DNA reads TGTGCCAGCAGCTTCGGACTAGCGGGAGCCCAAGGTGACATTCAGTACTTC.

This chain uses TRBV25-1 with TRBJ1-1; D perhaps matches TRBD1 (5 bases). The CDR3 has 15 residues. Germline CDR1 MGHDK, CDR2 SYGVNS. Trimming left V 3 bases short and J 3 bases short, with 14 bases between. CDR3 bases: TGTGCCAGCAGTGAGCTGGACAAAGGGGACACTGAAGCTTTCTTT. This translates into CASSELDKGDTEAFF. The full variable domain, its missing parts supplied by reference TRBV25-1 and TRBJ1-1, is EADIYQTPRYLVIGTGKKITLECSQTMGHDKMYWYQQDPGMELHLIHYSYGVNSTEKGDLSSESTVSRIRTEHFPLTLESARPSHTSQYLCASSELDKGDTEAFFGQGTRLTVV.

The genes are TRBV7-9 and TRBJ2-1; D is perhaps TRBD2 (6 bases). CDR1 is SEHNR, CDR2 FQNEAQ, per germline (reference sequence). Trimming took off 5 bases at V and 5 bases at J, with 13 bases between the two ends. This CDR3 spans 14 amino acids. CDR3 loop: CASSPWDLNNEQFF. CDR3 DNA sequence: TGTGCCAGCAGCCCCTGGGACTTGAACAATGAGCAGTTCTTC.

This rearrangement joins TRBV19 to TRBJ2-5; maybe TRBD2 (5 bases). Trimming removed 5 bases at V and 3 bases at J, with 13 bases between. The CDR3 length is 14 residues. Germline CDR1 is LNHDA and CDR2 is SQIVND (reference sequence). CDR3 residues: CASSFHSAEETQYF. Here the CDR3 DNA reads TGTGCCAGTAGTTTTCATAGCGCCGAAGAGACCCAGTACTTC.

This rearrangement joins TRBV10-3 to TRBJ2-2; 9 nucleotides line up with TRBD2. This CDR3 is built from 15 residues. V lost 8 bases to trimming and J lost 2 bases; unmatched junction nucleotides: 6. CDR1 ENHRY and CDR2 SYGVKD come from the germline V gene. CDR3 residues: CAIPAGGSNTGELFF. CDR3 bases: TGTGCCATCCCAGCGGGGGGATCTAACACCGGGGAGCTGTTTTTT.

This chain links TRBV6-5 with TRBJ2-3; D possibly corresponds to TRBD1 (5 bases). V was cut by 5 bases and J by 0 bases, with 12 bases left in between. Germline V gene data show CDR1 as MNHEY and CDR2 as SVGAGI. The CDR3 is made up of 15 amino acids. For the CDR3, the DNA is TGTGCCAGCAGTAGAAGGGGCGTTAGCACAGATACGCAGTATTTT. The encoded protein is CASSRRGVSTDTQYF.

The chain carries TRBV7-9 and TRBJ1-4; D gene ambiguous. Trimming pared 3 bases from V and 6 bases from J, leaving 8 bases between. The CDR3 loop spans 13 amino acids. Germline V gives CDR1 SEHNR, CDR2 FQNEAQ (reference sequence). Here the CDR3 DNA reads TGTGCCAGCAGCTTCGTAGCGGATGAAAAACTGTTTTTT. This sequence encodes CASSFVADEKLFF.